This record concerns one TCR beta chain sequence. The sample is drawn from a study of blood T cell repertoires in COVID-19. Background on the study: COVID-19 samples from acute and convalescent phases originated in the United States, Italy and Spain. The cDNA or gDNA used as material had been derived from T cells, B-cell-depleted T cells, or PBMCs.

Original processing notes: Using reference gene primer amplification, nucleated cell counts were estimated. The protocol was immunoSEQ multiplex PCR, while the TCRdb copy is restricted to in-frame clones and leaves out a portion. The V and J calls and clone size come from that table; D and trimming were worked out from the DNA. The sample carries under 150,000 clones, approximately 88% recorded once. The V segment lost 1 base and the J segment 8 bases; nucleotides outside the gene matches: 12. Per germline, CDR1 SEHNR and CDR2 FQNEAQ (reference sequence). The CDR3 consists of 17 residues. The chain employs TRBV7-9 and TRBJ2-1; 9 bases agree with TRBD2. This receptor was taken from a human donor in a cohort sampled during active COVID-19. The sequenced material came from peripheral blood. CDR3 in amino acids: CASSLGHSGGLTYEQFF. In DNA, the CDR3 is TGTGCCAGCAGCTTAGGGCATAGCGGGGGACTCACCTATGAGCAGTTCTTC. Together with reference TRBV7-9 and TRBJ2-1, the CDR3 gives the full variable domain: DTGVSQNPRHKITKRGQNVTFRCDPISEHNRLYWYRQTLGQGPEFLTYFQNEAQLEKSRLLSDRFSAERPKGSFSTLEIQRTEQGDSAMYLCASSLGHSGGLTYEQFFGPGTRLTVL.